The T cell receptor beta chain under discussion was sequenced for a study of T cell repertoires in cytomegalovirus infection. This CDR3 region has 13 residues. With 3 bases clipped from V and 9 bases from J, the junction kept 5 bases outside the gene matches. TCRdb recomputed calls from the reads with MiXCR, one row per CDR3 protein. The sample lists approximately 260,000 distinct CDR3 sequences, around 20% occurring once. A word on this clonotype: Its specificity is not known.

The chain combines TRBV12-3 or TRBV12-4 with TRBJ2-7, with TRBD1 matching over 10 bases. The sample in question was cultured PBMCs, obtained from culture after CMV antigen stimulation. This TCR was recovered from a human donor in good health (CMV status not recorded). Some clones in this sample may be carry-over from other donors' samples. The chain's CDR3 is CASSFDRGLAQYF. The DNA for the CDR3 is TGTGCCAGCAGTTTTGACAGGGGGCTTGCGCAGTACTTC.